This paragraph reports one TCR beta chain. In this sample, this clone turned up a few times. The antigen it binds to is not known. It has no much larger one-base neighbor in the sample; base qualities were not kept. This specimen comes from a study of shared clonotypes between healthy human individuals (dated by TCRdb to about 2020). Regarding the complete study: The cohort comprised a couple of women and a few men aged 18 to 49 years. For each donor, CD4 naive and CD4 memory were each run on three plates, CD8 naive on two plates, and CD8 memory on one plate. To estimate repertoire size and how much clonotypes are shared between individuals, the study performed deep sequencing of blood TCR repertoires from about five healthy adults. To increase sequencing depth and limit assay-specific biases, TCR repertoire library preparation and sequencing were carried out by different laboratories using diverse techniques. Between about 0.85 and 9.5 billion PBMCs per donor were obtained by leukapheresis. What the study reported, not specific to this receptor: Even with the large sequencing depth, rarefaction of the sorted-subset datasets indicated that sequencing was incomplete. Sampling was limited to blood, and TCR repertoires in tissue likely differ from TCR repertoires in blood. Higher generation probabilities were observed for clonotypes shared by all four sorted-subset donors than for non-shared clonotypes. Pairwise subsampling indicated that sequencing depth was expected to affect the degree of clonotype sharing among donors. Across four donors, 5% to 6% of naive CD4, 3.5% of naive CD8, roughly 2.3% of memory CD4, and roughly 0.4% of memory CD8 clonotypes were shared. The genetic and exposure-history diversity represented was limited by the small number of donors. Larger estimated clonotype richness was generally found for naive subsets than for memory subsets.

Using the deep immunoSEQ assay, multiplex PCR amplified TCR CDR3 regions from genomic DNA. Extracted genomic DNA from each cell subset was spread evenly across all wells of several immunoSEQ 96-well plates, with each plate serving as a replicate. Each replicate PCR for sorted subsets received roughly 0.2 ug genomic DNA, equal to roughly 30,000 T cell genomes. The purified libraries were quantified using a Qubit 3.0 fluorometer, sized with a Bioanalyzer 2100, and then quantified again using the KAPA Library Quantification kit. Every immunoSEQ 96-well plate was sequenced on a separate single-read 150-cycle Illumina NextSeq 550 flow cell. As for the authors' bioinformatics: Because only junctional sequences without quality scores were contained in the immunoSEQ output, filtering matching that applied to full-length reads could not be performed. Sequences were annotated with PyIR, a Python wrapper for IgBLAST v1.9, using IMGT germline references to assign V/J genes and CDR3. Reads with weak V/J assignments (E-value above 1e-6), missing CDR3, stop codons, out-of-frame junctions, or ambiguous translated residues were removed. V3J clonotypes were defined as sequences sharing an identical inferred V gene, J gene, and CDR3 amino acid sequence. Percentage overlap between repertoires was calculated by dividing the number of shared unique clonotypes by the size of the smaller repertoire. Three approaches were used to assess repertoire richness: RTK rarefaction, the Chao1 estimator, and Recon v2.1 estimates of unobserved clonotypes. Generation probabilities for all TCRbeta clonotypes obtained by the gDNA method from several donors were computed using OLGA. What TCRdb holds here is the immuneACCESS table cut down to in-frame rearrangements. Part of the clones is not present; checked against another copy, under half of the missing clones reflect an unresolved V gene, and the others are unexplained. V and J calls and clone size follow that table, whereas D and trimming were derived from the DNA. Recorded for this sample are fewer than 3 million clones; 85% to 95% of them occurred a single time. 0.37% of the sample is held by the ten biggest clonotypes.

The donors were healthy, HIV-negative adults who had no recently reported acute infections or vaccinations. Only Caucasian adults living in Nashville, Tennessee, USA were represented among the donors. CD4+ T cells were enriched by magnetic negative selection; naive cells were then positively selected on CD45RA, and the negative fraction formed the memory subset. After blood collection by leukapheresis, PBMCs were isolated using Ficoll-Histopaque density gradient centrifugation and then cryopreserved in the vapor phase of liquid nitrogen. Analytical flow cytometry was used to check the purity and quantity of each magnetically sorted T cell population. Each sorted fraction had its genomic DNA isolated and then quantified by UV absorbance on a Nanodrop 2000c. The specimen sequenced was naive CD4+ T cells from PBMCs. The sample's cell subset or site label is to be understood as: CD45RA+ positively selected. This clonotype originated in a man aged 18 to 35 in good health. Some clones in this sample may be carry-over from other donors' samples.

The bases are TGTGCCAGCATCCAAGGGGGAGGGGGACGGCGCAATCAGCCCCAGCATTTT. The encoded protein is CASIQGGGGRRNQPQHF. The chain joins TRBV28 to TRBJ1-5; the D gene is possibly TRBD1, with 6 bases matching. The trim is 7 bases for V and 2 bases for J, with a gap of 21 bases between the germline ends. The germline V gene sets CDR1 to MDHEN and CDR2 to SYDVKM. The CDR3 sequence holds 17 residues, the cysteine and phenylalanine included. Only the CDR3 part of the read is kept: 51 bases, read in frame from the first base.